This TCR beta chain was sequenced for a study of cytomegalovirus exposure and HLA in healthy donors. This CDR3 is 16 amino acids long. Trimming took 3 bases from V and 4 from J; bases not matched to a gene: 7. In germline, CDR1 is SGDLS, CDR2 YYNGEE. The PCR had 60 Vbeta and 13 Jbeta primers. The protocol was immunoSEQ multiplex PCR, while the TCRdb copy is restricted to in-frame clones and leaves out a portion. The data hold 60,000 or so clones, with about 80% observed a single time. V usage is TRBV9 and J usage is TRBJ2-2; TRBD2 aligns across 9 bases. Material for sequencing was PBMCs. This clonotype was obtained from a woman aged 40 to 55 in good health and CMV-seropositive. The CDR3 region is CASSASGGRITGELFF. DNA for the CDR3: TGTGCCAGCAGCGCGAGCGGGGGGAGGATCACCGGGGAGCTGTTTTTT.